This T cell receptor beta chain was documented in a study of T cells in Graves' hyperthyroidism and ophthalmopathy. Study-wide points: Blood held most thyroid clonotypes expanded above 0.001 frequency. A model of 13 V-J pairs discriminated ophthalmopathy from stable hyperthyroidism.

Amplification of TCR beta CDR3 regions was performed using RNA transcripts as template. HTBI primers were used for first-round RT-PCR of the TCR CDR3. TCRdb re-called the multiplex PCR reads through MiXCR, storing one row per CDR3 protein. The sample gives some 350,000 distinct CDR3 sequences, approximately 15% of which show up once; 34% is in the top ten. Disease duration was under 3 months in the ophthalmopathy patients, who also had a Clinical Activity Score of at least 3 and a NOSPECS grade of at least 4. Details on this clonotype: Its antigen is unknown.

The TCR comes from a woman in her forties with Graves' ophthalmopathy. Sequences were obtained from blood.

The CDR3 nucleotides are TGTGCCAGCAGCCCCTTCACGCAGGGCTCCTACGAGCAGTACTTC. This sequence encodes CASSPFTQGSYEQYF. The chain has TRBV5-6 and TRBJ2-7; tentative D call: TRBD1 (5 bases). The CDR3 is 15 residues long. Per germline, CDR1 SGHDT and CDR2 YYEEEE. Deletions cut 4 bases from V and 0 bases from J, with 14 bases between.